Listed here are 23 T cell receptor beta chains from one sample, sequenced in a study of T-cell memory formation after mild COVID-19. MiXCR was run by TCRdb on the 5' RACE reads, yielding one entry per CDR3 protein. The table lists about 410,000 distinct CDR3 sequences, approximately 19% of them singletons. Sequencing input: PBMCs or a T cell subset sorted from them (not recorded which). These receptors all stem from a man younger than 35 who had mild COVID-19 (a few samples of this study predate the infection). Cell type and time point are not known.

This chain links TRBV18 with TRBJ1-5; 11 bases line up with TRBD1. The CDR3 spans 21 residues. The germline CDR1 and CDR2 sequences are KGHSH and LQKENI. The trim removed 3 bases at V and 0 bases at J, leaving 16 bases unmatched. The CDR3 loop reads CASSPRTGGVRTFYSNQPQHF. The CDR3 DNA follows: TGTGCCAGCTCACCTCGGACAGGGGGCGTCAGAACCTTTTATAGCAATCAGCCCCAGCATTTT.

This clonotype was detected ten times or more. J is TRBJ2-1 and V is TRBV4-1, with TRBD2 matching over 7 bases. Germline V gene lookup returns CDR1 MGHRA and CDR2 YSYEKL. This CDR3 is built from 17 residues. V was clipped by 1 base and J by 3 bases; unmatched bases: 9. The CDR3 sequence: CASSQGAGKAIYNEQFF. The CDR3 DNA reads TGCGCCAGCAGCCAAGGAGCGGGGAAAGCTATCTACAATGAGCAGTTCTTC.

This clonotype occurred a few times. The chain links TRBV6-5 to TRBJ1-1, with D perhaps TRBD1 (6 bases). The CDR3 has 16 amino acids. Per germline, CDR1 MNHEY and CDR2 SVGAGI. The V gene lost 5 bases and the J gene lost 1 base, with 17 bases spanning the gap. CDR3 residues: CASSETPGTQNTEAFF. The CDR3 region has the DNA TGTGCCAGCAGTGAAACACCCGGGACACAGAACACTGAAGCTTTCTTT.

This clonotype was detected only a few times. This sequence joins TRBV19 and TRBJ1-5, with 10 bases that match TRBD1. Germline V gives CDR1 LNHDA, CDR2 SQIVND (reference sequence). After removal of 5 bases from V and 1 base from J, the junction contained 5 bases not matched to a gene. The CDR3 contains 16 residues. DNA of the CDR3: TGTGCCAGTAGTGCTAGACAGGGGGCGAGCAATCAGCCCCAGCATTTT. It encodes CASSARQGASNQPQHF.

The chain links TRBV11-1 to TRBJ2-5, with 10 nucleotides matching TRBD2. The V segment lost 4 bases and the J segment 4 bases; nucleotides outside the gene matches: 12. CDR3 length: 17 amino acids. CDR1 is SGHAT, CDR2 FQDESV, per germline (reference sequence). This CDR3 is CASSYQRGGVGGETQYF. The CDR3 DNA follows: TGTGCCAGCAGCTATCAGCGGGGGGGAGTTGGAGGAGAGACCCAGTACTTC.

CDR3 protein: CSARPETEAFF. DNA of the CDR3: TGCAGTGCTAGACCGGAGACTGAAGCTTTCTTT. The chain combines TRBV20-1 with TRBJ1-1; D gene ambiguous. This CDR3 has 11 residues. Germline-derived CDR1 and CDR2 are DFQATT and SNEGSKA (reference sequence). V lost 2 bases and J lost 5, with 6 bases in between.

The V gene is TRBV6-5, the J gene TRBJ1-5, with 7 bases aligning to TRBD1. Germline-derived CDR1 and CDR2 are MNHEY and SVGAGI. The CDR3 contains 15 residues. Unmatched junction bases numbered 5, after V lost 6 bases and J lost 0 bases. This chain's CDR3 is CASSLNRGSNQPQHF. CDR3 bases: TGTGCCAGCAGCCTTAACAGGGGTAGCAATCAGCCCCAGCATTTT.

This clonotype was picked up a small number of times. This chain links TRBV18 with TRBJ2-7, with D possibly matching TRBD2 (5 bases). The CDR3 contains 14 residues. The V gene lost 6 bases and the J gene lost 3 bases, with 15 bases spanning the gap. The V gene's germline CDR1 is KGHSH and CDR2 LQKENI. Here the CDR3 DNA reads TGTGCCAGCTCTCTCGGTGTTGAGGGCTACGAGCAGTACGTC. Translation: CASSLGVEGYEQYV.

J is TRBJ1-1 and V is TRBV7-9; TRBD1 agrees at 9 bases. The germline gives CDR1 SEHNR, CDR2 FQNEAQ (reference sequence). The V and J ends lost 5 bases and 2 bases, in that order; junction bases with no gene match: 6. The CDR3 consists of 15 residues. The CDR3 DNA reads TGTGCCAGCAGCCCGAGGGACAGGGAAAACACTGAAGCTTTCTTT. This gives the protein CASSPRDRENTEAFF.

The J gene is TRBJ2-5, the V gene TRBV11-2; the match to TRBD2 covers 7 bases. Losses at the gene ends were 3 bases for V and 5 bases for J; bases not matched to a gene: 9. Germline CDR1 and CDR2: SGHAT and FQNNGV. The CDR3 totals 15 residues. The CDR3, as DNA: TGTGCCAGCAGCTTGGGGGGGTTTGGCCACGAGACCCAGTACTTC. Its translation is CASSLGGFGHETQYF. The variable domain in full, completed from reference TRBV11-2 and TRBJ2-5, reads EAGVAQSPRYKIIEKRQSVAFWCNPISGHATLYWYQQILGQGPKLLIQFQNNGVVDDSQLPKDRFSAERLKGVDSTLKIQPAKLEDSAVYLCASSLGGFGHETQYFGPGTRLLVL.

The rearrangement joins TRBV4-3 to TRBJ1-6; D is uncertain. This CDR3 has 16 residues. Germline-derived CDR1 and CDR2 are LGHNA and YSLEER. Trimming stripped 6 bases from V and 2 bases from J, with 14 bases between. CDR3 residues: CASRRSRLAYNSPLHF. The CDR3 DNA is TGCGCCAGCAGGCGTAGTAGACTTGCCTATAATTCACCCCTCCACTTT.

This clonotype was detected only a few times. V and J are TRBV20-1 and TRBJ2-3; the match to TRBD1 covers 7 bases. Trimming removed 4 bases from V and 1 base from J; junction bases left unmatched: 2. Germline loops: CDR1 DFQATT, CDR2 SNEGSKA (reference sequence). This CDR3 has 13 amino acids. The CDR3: CSAIDRGTDTQYF. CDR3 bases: TGCAGTGCTATAGACAGGGGCACAGATACGCAGTATTTT.

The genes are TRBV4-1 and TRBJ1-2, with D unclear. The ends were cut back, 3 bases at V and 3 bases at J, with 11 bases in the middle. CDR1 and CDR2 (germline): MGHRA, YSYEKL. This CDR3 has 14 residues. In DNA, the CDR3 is TGCGCCAGCAGCCAGGCCGGCTTGGACTATGGCTACACCTTC. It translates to CASSQAGLDYGYTF.

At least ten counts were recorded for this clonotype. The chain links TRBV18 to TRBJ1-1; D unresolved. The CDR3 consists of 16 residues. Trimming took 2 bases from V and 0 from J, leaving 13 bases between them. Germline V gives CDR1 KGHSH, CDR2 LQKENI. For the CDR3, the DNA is TGTGCCAGCTCACCAGAGAACTGGTACATGAACACTGAAGCTTTCTTT. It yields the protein CASSPENWYMNTEAFF.

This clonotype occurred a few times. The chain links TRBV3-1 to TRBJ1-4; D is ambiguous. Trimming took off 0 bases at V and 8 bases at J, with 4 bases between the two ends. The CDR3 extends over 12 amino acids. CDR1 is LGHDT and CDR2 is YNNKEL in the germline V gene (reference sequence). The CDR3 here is CASSQEEEKLFF. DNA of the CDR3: TGTGCCAGCAGCCAAGAAGAGGAAAAACTGTTTTTT. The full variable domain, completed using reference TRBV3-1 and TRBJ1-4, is DTAVSQTPKYLVTQMGNDKSIKCEQNLGHDTMYWYKQDSKKFLKIMFSYNNKELIINETVPNRFSPKSPDKAHLNLHINSLELGDSAVYFCASSQEEEKLFFGSGTQLSVL.

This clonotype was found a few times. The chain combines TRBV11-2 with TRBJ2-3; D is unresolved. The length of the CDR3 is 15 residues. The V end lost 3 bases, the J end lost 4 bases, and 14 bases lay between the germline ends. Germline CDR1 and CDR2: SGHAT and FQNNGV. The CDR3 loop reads CASSLSKGNADTQYF. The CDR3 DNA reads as TGTGCCAGCAGCTTGTCCAAGGGAAACGCAGATACGCAGTATTTT. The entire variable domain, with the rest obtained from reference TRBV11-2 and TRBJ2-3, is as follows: EAGVAQSPRYKIIEKRQSVAFWCNPISGHATLYWYQQILGQGPKLLIQFQNNGVVDDSQLPKDRFSAERLKGVDSTLKIQPAKLEDSAVYLCASSLSKGNADTQYFGPGTRLTVL.

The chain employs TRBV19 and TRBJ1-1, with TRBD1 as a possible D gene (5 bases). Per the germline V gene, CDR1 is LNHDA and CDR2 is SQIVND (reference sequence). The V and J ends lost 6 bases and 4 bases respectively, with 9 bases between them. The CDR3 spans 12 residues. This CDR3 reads CASRAGITEAFF. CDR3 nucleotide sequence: TGTGCCAGTAGAGCAGGGATCACTGAAGCTTTCTTT.

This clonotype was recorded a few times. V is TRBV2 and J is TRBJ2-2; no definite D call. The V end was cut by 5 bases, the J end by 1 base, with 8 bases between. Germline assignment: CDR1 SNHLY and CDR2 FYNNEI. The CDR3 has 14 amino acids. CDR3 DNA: TGTGCCAGCAGTTCCGCGAGGAACACCGGGGAGCTGTTTTTT. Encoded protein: CASSSARNTGELFF.

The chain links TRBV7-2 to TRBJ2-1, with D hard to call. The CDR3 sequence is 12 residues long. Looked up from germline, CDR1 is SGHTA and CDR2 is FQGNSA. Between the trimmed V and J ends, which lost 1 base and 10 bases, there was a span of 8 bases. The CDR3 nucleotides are TGTGCCAGCAGCTTAGACTGGAAAGAGCAGTTCTTC. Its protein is CASSLDWKEQFF.

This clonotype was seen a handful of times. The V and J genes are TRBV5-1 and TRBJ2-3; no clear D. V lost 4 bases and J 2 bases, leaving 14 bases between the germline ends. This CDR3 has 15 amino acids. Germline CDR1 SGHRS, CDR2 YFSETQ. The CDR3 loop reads CASSQMRHFTDTQYF. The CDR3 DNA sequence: TGCGCCAGCAGCCAAATGCGTCACTTCACAGATACGCAGTATTTT.

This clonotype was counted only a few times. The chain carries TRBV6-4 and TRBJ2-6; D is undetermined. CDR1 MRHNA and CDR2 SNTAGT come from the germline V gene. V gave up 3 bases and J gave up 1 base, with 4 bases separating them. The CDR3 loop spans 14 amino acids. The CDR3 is CASSEGSGANVLTF. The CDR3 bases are TGTGCCAGCAGTGAGGGGTCTGGGGCCAACGTCCTGACTTTC.

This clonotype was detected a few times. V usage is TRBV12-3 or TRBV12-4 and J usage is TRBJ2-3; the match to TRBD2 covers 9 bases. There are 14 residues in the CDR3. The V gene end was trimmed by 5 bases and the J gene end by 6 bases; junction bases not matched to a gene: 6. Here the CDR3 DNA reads TGTGCCAGCAGTCGCGGGGGGGCAGTGGATACGCAGTATTTT. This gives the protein CASSRGGAVDTQYF.

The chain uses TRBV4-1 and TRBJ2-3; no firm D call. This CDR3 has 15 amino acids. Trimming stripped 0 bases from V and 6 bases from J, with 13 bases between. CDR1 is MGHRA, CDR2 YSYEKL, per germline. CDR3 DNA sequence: TGCGCCAGCAGCCAAGACCCGACAAATGGCGATACGCAGTATTTT. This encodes CASSQDPTNGDTQYF.